The sequence of this TCR beta chain was determined in a study of early T cells in non-severe SARS-CoV-2 infection. Regarding the study as a whole: VDJdb matching favored anti-spike CD8 responses, missing private and CD4 specificities.

Germline V lookup: CDR1 MNHEY, CDR2 SVGAGI. The CDR3 covers 15 residues. V was pared by 2 bases and J by 7 bases, with 17 bases between. Individual cDNA molecules received unique molecular identifiers during library preparation. MiXCR, applied by TCRdb to the 5' RACE reads, yields one record per CDR3 protein. Among roughly 53,000 distinct CDR3 sequences, under 9% were seen once, and the ten largest hold 3.9%. Worth noting for this clonotype: The antigen is undetermined.

The J gene is TRBJ1-2, the V gene TRBV6-5, with D possibly TRBD1 on 6 matching bases. The TCR sequence derives from an adult who was a healthcare worker with PCR-confirmed SARS-CoV-2 infection or an uninfected control (not recorded which). Source: whole blood, taken at baseline. CDR3 sequence (DNA): TGTGCCAGCAGTTACAGAGGTCAGGGGAAGGTTGGCTACACCTTC. Its translation: CASSYRGQGKVGYTF.